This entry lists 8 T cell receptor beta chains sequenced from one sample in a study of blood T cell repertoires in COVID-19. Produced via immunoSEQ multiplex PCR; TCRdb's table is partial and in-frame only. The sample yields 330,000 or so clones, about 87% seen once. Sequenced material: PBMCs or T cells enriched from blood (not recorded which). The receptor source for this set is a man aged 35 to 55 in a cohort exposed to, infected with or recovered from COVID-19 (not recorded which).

The CDR3: CASSQAGENYGYTF. CDR3 bases: TGTGCCAGCAGTCAAGCAGGGGAAAACTATGGCTACACCTTC. This chain links TRBV27 with TRBJ1-2, with D tentatively TRBD1 (6 bases). Per the germline V gene, CDR1 is MNHEY and CDR2 is SMNVEV (reference sequence). Trimming took off 5 bases at V and 2 bases at J, with 12 bases between the two ends. CDR3 length: 14 amino acids.

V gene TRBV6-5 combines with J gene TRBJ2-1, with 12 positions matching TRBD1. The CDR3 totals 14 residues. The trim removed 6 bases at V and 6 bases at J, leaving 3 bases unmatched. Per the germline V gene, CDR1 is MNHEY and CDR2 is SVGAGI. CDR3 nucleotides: TGTGCCAGCAGCCCGGGACAGGGGGCCAATGAGCAGTTCTTC. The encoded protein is CASSPGQGANEQFF.

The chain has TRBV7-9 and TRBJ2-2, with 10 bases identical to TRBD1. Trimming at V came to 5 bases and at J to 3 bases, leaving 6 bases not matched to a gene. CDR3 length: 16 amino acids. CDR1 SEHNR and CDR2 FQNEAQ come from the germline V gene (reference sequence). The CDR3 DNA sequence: TGTGCCAGCAGCCCCGACAGGGGGCCGGACACCGGGGAGCTGTTTTTT. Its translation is CASSPDRGPDTGELFF.

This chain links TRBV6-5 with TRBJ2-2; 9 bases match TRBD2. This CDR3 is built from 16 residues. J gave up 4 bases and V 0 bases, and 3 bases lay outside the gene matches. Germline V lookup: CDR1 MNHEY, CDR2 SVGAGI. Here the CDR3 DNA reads TGTGCCAGCAGTTACTCTTCTAGCGGGGCCACCGGGGAGCTGTTTTTT. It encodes CASSYSSSGATGELFF.

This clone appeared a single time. The CDR3 DNA is TGTGCCAGTAGTATGTCGGGTGCGAATACGCAGTATTTT. The encoded protein is CASSMSGANTQYF. This chain joins TRBV19 and TRBJ2-3; no definite D call. Trimming removed 3 bases at V and 7 bases at J, with 11 bases between. The CDR3 consists of 13 residues. Germline assignment: CDR1 LNHDA and CDR2 SQIVND (reference sequence).

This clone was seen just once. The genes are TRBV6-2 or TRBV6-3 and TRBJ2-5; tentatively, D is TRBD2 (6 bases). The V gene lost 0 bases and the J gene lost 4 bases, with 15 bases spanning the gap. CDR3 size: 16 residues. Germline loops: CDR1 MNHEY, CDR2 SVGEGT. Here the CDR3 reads CASSYSWAGLRETQYF. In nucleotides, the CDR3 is TGTGCCAGCAGTTACTCTTGGGCGGGATTAAGAGAGACCCAGTACTTC.

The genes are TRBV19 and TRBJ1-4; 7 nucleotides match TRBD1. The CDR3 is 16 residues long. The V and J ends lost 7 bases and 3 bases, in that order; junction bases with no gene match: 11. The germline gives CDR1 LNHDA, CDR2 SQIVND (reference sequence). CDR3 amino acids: CASIGGGAQANEKLFF. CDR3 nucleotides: TGTGCCAGTATAGGAGGGGGCGCGCAGGCTAATGAAAAACTGTTTTTT.

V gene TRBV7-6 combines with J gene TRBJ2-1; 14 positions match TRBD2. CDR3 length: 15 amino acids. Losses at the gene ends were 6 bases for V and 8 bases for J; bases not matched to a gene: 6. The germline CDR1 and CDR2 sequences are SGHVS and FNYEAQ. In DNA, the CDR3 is TGTGCCAGCAGGTCGACTAGCGGGAGGGTCTATGAGCAGTTCTTC. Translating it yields CASRSTSGRVYEQFF.